This TCR beta chain comes out of a study of T cells after yellow fever vaccination. Overall study context: SMART-Seq v4 Ultra Low Input prepared libraries from low-cell fractions. Study results and limitations: Abundant bulk-population clonotypes could contaminate the FACS-sorted repertoires. Post-booster reappearance was seen for most primary-vaccination clones (around 96% CD4, around 90% CD8).

A universal primer site and UMIs were added as TCR cDNA was made by 5'RACE template switching. TCRdb re-derived calls from the 5' RACE reads in MiXCR, one entry per CDR3 protein. Seen here are about 85,000 distinct CDR3 sequences, approximately 12% observed once, and the top ten hold around 25%. V was shortened by 3 bases and J by 5 bases, with 13 bases between the two germline ends. CDR1 is MNHEY, CDR2 SVGAGI, per germline. The CDR3 runs to 14 residues. The receptor's source is a man aged 18-30 years who received the YFV17D yellow fever vaccine. The chain links TRBV6-5 to TRBJ1-1; D is ambiguous. Specimen: CD8+ T cells not binding an NS4B(214-222) dextramer, sorted from PBMCs, collected about 20 days after the first yellow fever vaccination. CDR3 in amino acids: CASSYEGMRTEAFF. For the CDR3, the DNA is TGTGCCAGCAGTTATGAGGGTATGAGGACTGAAGCTTTCTTT.